These T cell receptor beta chains were read from a single sample in a study of CD8+ T cells in alopecia areata. Method: immunoSEQ multiplex PCR; TCRdb's copy keeps in-frame clones and lacks some. The sample yields over 100,000 clones, about 59% seen once. The specimen was CD8+ T cells sorted from blood, collected at week 24, from a patient treated with tofacitinib. Every receptor here comes from a human donor with alopecia areata. Each CDR3 is given with its conserved first and last residue.

V gene: TRBV5-6
J gene: TRBJ2-1
CDR3 protein: CASSQGGWLKGNEQFF

V gene: TRBV7-8
J gene: TRBJ1-1
CDR3 protein: CASSPGLLGTEAFF

V gene: TRBV27
J gene: TRBJ2-5
CDR3 protein: CASSFWGTQETQYF

V gene: TRBV30
J gene: TRBJ1-4
CDR3 protein: CAWSWSHEKLFF

V gene: TRBV4-2
J gene: TRBJ1-6
CDR3 protein: CASSQDSGSPLHF

V gene: TRBV9
J gene: TRBJ1-2
CDR3 protein: CASSLLGNYGYTF

V gene: TRBV13
J gene: TRBJ2-5
CDR3 protein: CASSRGRDGNQETQYF

V gene: TRBV30
J gene: TRBJ1-6
CDR3 protein: CAWSAGQGRAPLHF

V gene: TRBV30
J gene: TRBJ2-7
CDR3 protein: CAWSVLSVYEQYF

V gene: TRBV9
J gene: TRBJ1-2
CDR3 protein: CASSAGTANGYTF

V gene: TRBV2
J gene: TRBJ2-3
CDR3 protein: CARLAGATDTQYF

V gene: TRBV30
J gene: TRBJ1-5
CDR3 protein: CAWATGALSNQPQHF

V gene: TRBV5-1
J gene: TRBJ2-2
CDR3 protein: CASSLAGVNTGELFF

V gene: TRBV30
J gene: TRBJ2-7
CDR3 protein: CAWTGTGVREQYF

V gene: TRBV4-3
J gene: TRBJ2-3
CDR3 protein: CASSQPSGGGDTQYF

V gene: TRBV25-1
J gene: TRBJ2-7
CDR3 protein: CASSEPGAQEQYF

V gene: TRBV6-6
J gene: TRBJ2-5
CDR3 protein: CASSPSTEYQETQYF

V gene: TRBV30
J gene: TRBJ1-2
CDR3 protein: CAWTEWDSRYTF

V gene: TRBV6-1
J gene: TRBJ1-2
CDR3 protein: CASSEYENYYGYTF

V gene: TRBV4-1
J gene: TRBJ2-1
CDR3 protein: CASSQDPAGAGDEQFF

V gene: TRBV7-9
J gene: TRBJ2-7
CDR3 protein: CASSPGQGAVEQYF

V gene: TRBV6-1
J gene: TRBJ2-7
CDR3 protein: CASSDDRLFYEQYF

V gene: TRBV5-1
J gene: TRBJ1-1
CDR3 protein: CASRSKAFF

V gene: TRBV27
J gene: TRBJ2-5
CDR3 protein: CASSLLGAQETQYF

V gene: TRBV29-1
J gene: TRBJ2-1
CDR3 protein: CSVEVGSNEQFF

V gene: TRBV27
J gene: TRBJ1-4
CDR3 protein: CASSLGPGGTNEKLFF

V gene: TRBV5-6
J gene: TRBJ1-1
CDR3 protein: CASSLEGVWTEAFF

V gene: TRBV5-1
J gene: TRBJ2-3
CDR3 protein: CASSTRDRATDTQYF

V gene: TRBV7-2
J gene: TRBJ1-1
CDR3 protein: CASSLAQGVNTEAFF

V gene: TRBV7-9
J gene: TRBJ2-7
CDR3 protein: CASSFSDRELYEQYF

V gene: TRBV29-1
J gene: TRBJ2-5
CDR3 protein: CSASGTWTETQYF

V gene: TRBV10-3
J gene: TRBJ2-2
CDR3 protein: CAISEVPLNTGELFF

V gene: TRBV18
J gene: TRBJ1-2
CDR3 protein: CASSDRPYGYTF

V gene: TRBV29-1
J gene: TRBJ2-2
CDR3 protein: CSVEDRDGAGELFF

V gene: TRBV7-9
J gene: TRBJ2-7
CDR3 protein: CASSTDSYEQYF

V gene: TRBV7-2
J gene: TRBJ1-1
CDR3 protein: CASSSWTGGFTEAFF

V gene: TRBV11-1
J gene: TRBJ2-1
CDR3 protein: CASSLGNEQFF

V gene: TRBV11-2
J gene: TRBJ1-5
CDR3 protein: CASSNTGQGGNQPQHF

V gene: TRBV15
J gene: TRBJ2-6
CDR3 protein: CATSRDRGTGANVLTF

V gene: TRBV2
J gene: TRBJ1-2
CDR3 protein: CASSHPGSPPYGYTF

V gene: TRBV9
J gene: TRBJ2-6
CDR3 protein: CASSVATRTGANVLTF

V gene: TRBV7-9
J gene: TRBJ2-2
CDR3 protein: CASSSQGSGTTGELFF

V gene: TRBV4-1
J gene: TRBJ2-5
CDR3 protein: CASSQTGGVGKTQYF

V gene: TRBV7-9
J gene: TRBJ1-5
CDR3 protein: CASSLMGGTRDISNQPQHF

V gene: TRBV13
J gene: TRBJ2-5
CDR3 protein: CASSLTSGGAVTQYF

V gene: TRBV9
J gene: -
CDR3 protein: CASSVGTDSYEQYF

V gene: TRBV27
J gene: TRBJ2-5
CDR3 protein: CASSQGTSGGGETQYF

V gene: TRBV9
J gene: TRBJ1-2
CDR3 protein: CASSDGVYGYTF

V gene: TRBV27
J gene: TRBJ2-1
CDR3 protein: CASSLVGPYNEQFF

V gene: TRBV11-2
J gene: TRBJ2-7
CDR3 protein: CASSLDGGGSYEQYF

V gene: TRBV28
J gene: TRBJ2-2
CDR3 protein: CASNLDSGGELFF

V gene: TRBV5-6
J gene: TRBJ2-1
CDR3 protein: CASSFGFNEQFF

V gene: TRBV4-3
J gene: TRBJ1-2
CDR3 protein: CASSPSENPPPYGYTF